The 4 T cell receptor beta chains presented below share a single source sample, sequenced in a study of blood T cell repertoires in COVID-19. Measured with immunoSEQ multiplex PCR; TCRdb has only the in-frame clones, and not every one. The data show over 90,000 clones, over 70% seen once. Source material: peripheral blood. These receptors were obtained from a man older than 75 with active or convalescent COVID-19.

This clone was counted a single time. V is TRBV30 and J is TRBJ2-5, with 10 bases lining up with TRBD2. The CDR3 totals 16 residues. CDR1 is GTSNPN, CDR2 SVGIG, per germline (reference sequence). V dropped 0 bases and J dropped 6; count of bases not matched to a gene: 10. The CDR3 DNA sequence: TGTGCCTGGAGTGTACTGAGCGGGGGGGCTCGGAAGACCCAGTACTTC. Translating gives CAWSVLSGGARKTQYF.

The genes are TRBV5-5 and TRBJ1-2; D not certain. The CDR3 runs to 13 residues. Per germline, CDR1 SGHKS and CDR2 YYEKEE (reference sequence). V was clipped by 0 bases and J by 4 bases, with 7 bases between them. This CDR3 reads CASSLGHLYGYTF. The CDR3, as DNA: TGTGCCAGCAGCTTGGGGCACCTCTATGGCTACACCTTC.

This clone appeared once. In DNA form, the CDR3 reads TGTGCCAGCAGTGAATACGCAGGGGAAAATGAAAAACTGTTTTTT. Its translation: CASSEYAGENEKLFF. This sequence joins TRBV25-1 and TRBJ1-4; TRBD1 might be the D (6 bases). The CDR3 contains 15 residues. Germline V gene data show CDR1 as MGHDK and CDR2 as SYGVNS. The V and J ends lost 0 bases and 5 bases respectively, with 10 bases between them.

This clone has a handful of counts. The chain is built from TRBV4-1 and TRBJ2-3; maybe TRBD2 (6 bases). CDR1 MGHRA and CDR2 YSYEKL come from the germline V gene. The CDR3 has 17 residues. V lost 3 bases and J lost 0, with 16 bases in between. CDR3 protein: CASSHRRGDTSTDTQYF. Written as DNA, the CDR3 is TGCGCCAGCAGCCACCGGCGGGGCGATACTAGCACAGATACGCAGTATTTT.